The 14 T cell receptor beta chains in this list originate from one sample, sequenced in a study of blood T cell repertoires in COVID-19 (TCRdb year 2020). Receptors were amplified or captured by the immunoSEQ multiplex PCR assay. TCRdb took this table from immuneACCESS and kept in-frame rearrangements with V and J called. Such tables lack part of the clones; where checked against another copy, unresolved V genes explain under half of the gap, and the rest is unexplained. Here the sample has 200,000 to 250,000 clones; around 80% occur a single time. The ten largest account for 15% to 20% of the sample. The sample consisted of peripheral blood. These receptors were taken from a woman of 80 years or more with active or convalescent COVID-19.

This chain uses TRBV6-5 with TRBJ2-2; 7 positions agree with TRBD1. V was clipped by 4 bases and J by 2 bases; unmatched bases: 4. The V gene's germline CDR1 is MNHEY and CDR2 SVGAGI. The CDR3 runs to 15 residues. CDR3 bases: TGTGCCAGCAGTTCAGGGACAGCTAACACCGGGGAGCTGTTTTTT. This gives the protein CASSSGTANTGELFF.

V is TRBV5-1 and J is TRBJ2-3, with D unresolved. The germline gives CDR1 SGHRS, CDR2 YFSETQ. There are 13 residues in the CDR3. V was clipped by 0 bases and J by 6 bases, with 8 bases between them. In DNA form, the CDR3 reads TGCGCCAGCAGCTTGGGCGTGCTGGATACGCAGTATTTT. Residues: CASSLGVLDTQYF.

V and J are TRBV5-4 and TRBJ1-1; D remains unclear. The germline V and J ends were trimmed by 1 base and 8 bases, with 12 bases remaining between them. This CDR3 spans 13 amino acids. Per germline, CDR1 SGHNT and CDR2 YYREEE (reference sequence). CDR3 region: CASSLSGFVEAFF. The CDR3 DNA sequence: TGTGCCAGCAGCTTGAGCGGGTTTGTCGAAGCTTTCTTT.

This chain connects TRBV27 to TRBJ1-2, with a possible D match to TRBD1 (5 bases). CDR1 and CDR2 (germline): MNHEY, SMNVEV (reference sequence). Trimming took 6 bases from V and 2 from J, leaving 13 bases between them. This CDR3 spans 14 amino acids. The CDR3 is CASRYRSGNYGYTF. The CDR3 DNA is TGTGCCAGCAGGTATAGATCAGGGAACTATGGCTACACCTTC.

The V call is TRBV11-2, the J call TRBJ1-3; TRBD1 matches 7 bases. The CDR3 is 14 amino acids. The V segment lost 6 bases and the J segment 2 bases; nucleotides outside the gene matches: 4. Germline V gene lookup returns CDR1 SGHAT and CDR2 FQNNGV. The CDR3 nucleotides are TGTGCCAGCAGGTCCGGGACAGCTGGAAACACCATATATTTT. Translating gives CASRSGTAGNTIYF.

V is TRBV15 and J is TRBJ1-4; D unclear. CDR3 length equals 18 residues. Trimming took 5 bases from V and 4 from J, leaving 23 bases between them. The germline gives CDR1 LNHNV, CDR2 YYDKDF (reference sequence). The CDR3 is CATSSPPTIRRGNEKLFF. The DNA of the CDR3 is TGTGCCACCAGCTCTCCCCCGACTATCAGGCGGGGTAATGAAAAACTGTTTTTT.

The chain employs TRBV6-5 and TRBJ2-7; a weak D match, TRBD1 (5 bases). This CDR3 is 12 amino acids long. With 7 bases removed from V and 5 bases from J, the gap between germline ends came to 12 bases. In germline, CDR1 is MNHEY, CDR2 SVGAGI. The CDR3 bases are TGTGCCAGCAAGACAGTAGGGGACGAGCAGTACTTC. Encoded protein: CASKTVGDEQYF.

This chain uses TRBV5-4 with TRBJ2-3; 8 bases fit TRBD1. V lost 4 bases, J lost 3 bases, and 7 bases stayed unmatched. Germline loops: CDR1 SGHNT, CDR2 YYREEE (reference sequence). The CDR3 has 15 amino acids. CDR3 nucleotides: TGTGCCAGCAGCCAGGACAGGGCTTCGACAGATACGCAGTATTTT. It encodes CASSQDRASTDTQYF.

This rearrangement joins TRBV30 to TRBJ1-5; perhaps TRBD1 as D (5 bases). V shed 1 base and J shed 6 bases, with 7 bases lying between them. Per germline, CDR1 GTSNPN and CDR2 SVGIG (reference sequence). There are 12 residues in the CDR3. CDR3 sequence (DNA): TGTGCCTGGAGTGCAGGGCCTCAGCCCCAGCATTTT. Amino acid sequence: CAWSAGPQPQHF.

V usage is TRBV18 and J usage is TRBJ2-7; D may be TRBD2 (7 bases). Between the trimmed V and J ends, which lost 1 base and 2 bases, there was a span of 9 bases. Germline V gene sequence: CDR1 KGHSH, CDR2 LQKENI. This CDR3 comprises 14 residues. CDR3 residues: CASSPRGGPYEQYF. CDR3 in DNA: TGTGCCAGCTCACCACGGGGGGGCCCCTACGAGCAGTACTTC.

V gene TRBV7-3 combines with J gene TRBJ2-2, with TRBD1 matching 9 bases. The CDR3 has 15 amino acids. CDR1 is SGHTA and CDR2 is FQGTGA in the germline V gene. Trimming removed 6 bases from V and 4 bases from J; junction bases left unmatched: 6. The CDR3 sequence: CASSPDRGVTGELFF. The CDR3 DNA sequence: TGTGCCAGCAGTCCCGACAGGGGGGTCACCGGGGAGCTGTTTTTT. Drawing the rest from reference TRBV7-3 and TRBJ2-2, the complete variable domain is GAGVSQTPSNKVTEKGKYVELRCDPISGHTALYWYRQSLGQGPEFLIYFQGTGAADDSGLPNDRFFAVRPEGSVSTLKIQRTERGDSAVYLCASSPDRGVTGELFFGEGSRLTVL.

The chain is built from TRBV3-1 (or the pseudogene TRBV3-2) and TRBJ1-2; possible D gene TRBD1, 6 bases. The V and J ends lost 0 bases and 6 bases respectively, with 14 bases between them. The CDR3 runs 15 residues. Germline values: CDR1 LGHDT, CDR2 YNNKEL (reference sequence). CDR3 nucleotides: TGTGCCAGCAGCCAAGATTGGGGGGGCGATCATGGCTACACCTTC. It yields the protein CASSQDWGGDHGYTF.

This clone showed up just a few times. Other nucleotide sequences in the sample specify the same CDR3. The chain has TRBV28 and TRBJ1-1, with 8 positions matching TRBD1. Trimming cost V 4 bases and J 1 base; bases outside gene matches: 2. This CDR3 has 14 amino acids. Germline assignment: CDR1 MDHEN and CDR2 SYDVKM. The CDR3 coding sequence is TGTGCCAGCAGTTCCGGACAGGGGAACACTGAAGCTTTCTTT. It yields the protein CASSSGQGNTEAFF.

V is TRBV2 and J is TRBJ2-1, with a possible D match to TRBD2 (6 bases). Germline V CDR1 and CDR2: SNHLY, FYNNEI. This CDR3 is 13 amino acids long. V gave up 7 bases and J gave up 7 bases, with 14 bases separating them. The CDR3 sequence is CASMKRVGNEQFF. The CDR3 DNA sequence: TGTGCCAGCATGAAGCGGGTGGGTAATGAGCAGTTCTTC.